This T cell receptor (beta chain) was found in a study of T-cell reconstitution after alpha-beta-depleted transplantation in children listed by TCRdb under 2016. Regarding the study in general: The study quantitatively tracked T-cell immune reconstitution after TCRalphabeta/CD19-depleted allogeneic hematopoietic cell transplantation in children using TCR repertoire profiling. What the study reported, not specific to this receptor: The high TCRbeta diversity at day 60 in some patients was ascribed to recipient T cells and intrathymic progenitors that had survived conditioning. The apparently early recovery of alphabetaT-cell counts about two months after transplant reportedly depended on only several hundred rapidly expanded clones that came from non-depleted graft cells. The frequencies of hyperexpanded clones fell over the following months, and after one year, T-cell counts and TCRbeta diversity were mostly attributed to newly produced T cells.

The label giving this sample's treatment or condition can be read as: allogeneic hematopoietic cell transplantation with graft depleted of TCRalphabeta T cells and CD19 B cells. The transplant recipients were children given TCRalphabeta/CD19-depleted allogeneic hematopoietic cell grafts. This clonotype was seen a handful of times. Its cognate antigen has yet to be identified. No base-level quality is on record; no much larger clone is a single base apart. Trimming at the junction amounts to 2 bases on V and 4 bases on J, and the germline ends lie 21 bases apart. CDR1 and CDR2, looked up from the germline V gene, are MNHEY and SVGEGT. The CDR3 spans 18 residues, from the cysteine through the phenylalanine. CDR3 DNA is the only sequence kept; it has 54 bases, read in frame from the first base. Receptor libraries were prepared by PCR. Sequencing was carried out with an Illumina HiSeq 2500. TCR libraries were prepared with molecular barcoding, using unique molecular identifiers to normalize TCRbeta repertoire quantification. The public reads were run again by TCRdb, first through fastp at Q25 and then through MiXCR, and only productive beta chains were kept. One record per CDR3 amino acid sequence lists the most common genes and DNA. The sample contains a few hundred thousand distinct CDR3 sequences, over 20% of them found a single time. The top ten hold 36% of the sample.

The sequences come from PBMCs, collected before TCRalphabeta/CD19-depleted stem cell transplant. This receptor was identified in a boy in the first two years of life with Wiskott-Aldrich syndrome, due to receive a stem cell transplant. The rearrangement joined TRBV6-2 or TRBV6-3 to TRBJ1-5; TRBD1 is a possible D gene, resting on 6 matching bases. The CDR3 is CASSYDWGARFGNQPQHF. At the DNA level, the sequence is TGTGCCAGCAGTTACGATTGGGGGGCACGATTCGGTAATCAGCCCCAGCATTTT.